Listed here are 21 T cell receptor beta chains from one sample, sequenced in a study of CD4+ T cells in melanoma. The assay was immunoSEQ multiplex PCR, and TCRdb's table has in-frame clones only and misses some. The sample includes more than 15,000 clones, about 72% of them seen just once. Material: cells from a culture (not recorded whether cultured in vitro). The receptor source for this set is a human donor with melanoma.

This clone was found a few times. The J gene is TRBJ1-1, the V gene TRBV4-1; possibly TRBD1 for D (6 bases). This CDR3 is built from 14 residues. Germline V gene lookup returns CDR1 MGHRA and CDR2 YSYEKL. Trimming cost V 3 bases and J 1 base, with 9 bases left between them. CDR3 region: CASSHDRPNTEAFF. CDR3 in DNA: TGCGCCAGCAGCCATGACAGGCCGAACACTGAAGCTTTCTTT.

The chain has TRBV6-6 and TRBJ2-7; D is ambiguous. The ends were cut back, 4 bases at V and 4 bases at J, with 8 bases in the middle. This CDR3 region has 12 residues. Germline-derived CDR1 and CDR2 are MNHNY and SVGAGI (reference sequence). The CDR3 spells CASSSTRYEQYF. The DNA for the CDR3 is TGTGCCAGCAGTTCCACTCGTTACGAGCAGTACTTC.

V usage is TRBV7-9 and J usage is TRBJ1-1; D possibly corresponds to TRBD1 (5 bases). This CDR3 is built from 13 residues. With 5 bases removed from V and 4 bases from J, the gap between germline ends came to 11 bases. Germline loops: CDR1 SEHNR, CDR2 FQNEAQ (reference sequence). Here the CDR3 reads CASSRTGATEAFF. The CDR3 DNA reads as TGTGCCAGCAGCCGAACTGGGGCCACTGAAGCTTTCTTT.

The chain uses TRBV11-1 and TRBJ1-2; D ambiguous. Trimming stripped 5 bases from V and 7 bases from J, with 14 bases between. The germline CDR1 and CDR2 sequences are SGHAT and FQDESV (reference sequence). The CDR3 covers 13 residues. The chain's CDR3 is CASSPRIGRGYTF. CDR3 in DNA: TGTGCCAGCAGCCCCCGGATTGGCCGTGGCTACACCTTC.

CDR3 bases: TGTGCCAGCAGTTTAACCGGACTAGCGGGGAGCTCCTACAATGAGCAGTTCTTC. The encoded protein is CASSLTGLAGSSYNEQFF. The V gene is TRBV2, the J gene TRBJ2-1; 12 nucleotides line up with TRBD2. The CDR3 has 18 residues. CDR1 is SNHLY and CDR2 is FYNNEI in the germline V gene. V shed 5 bases and J 0 bases; nucleotides not matched to a gene: 8.

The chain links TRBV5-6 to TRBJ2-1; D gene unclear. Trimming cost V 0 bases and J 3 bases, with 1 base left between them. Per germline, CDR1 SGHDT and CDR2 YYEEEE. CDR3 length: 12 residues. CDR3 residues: CASSLDYNEQFF. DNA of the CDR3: TGTGCCAGCAGCTTGGACTACAATGAGCAGTTCTTC.

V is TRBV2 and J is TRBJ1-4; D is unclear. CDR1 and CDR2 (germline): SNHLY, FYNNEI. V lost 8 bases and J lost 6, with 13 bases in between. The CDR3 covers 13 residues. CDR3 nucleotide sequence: TGTGCCAGCGGAGACGGTACCTATGAAAAACTGTTTTTT. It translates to CASGDGTYEKLFF.

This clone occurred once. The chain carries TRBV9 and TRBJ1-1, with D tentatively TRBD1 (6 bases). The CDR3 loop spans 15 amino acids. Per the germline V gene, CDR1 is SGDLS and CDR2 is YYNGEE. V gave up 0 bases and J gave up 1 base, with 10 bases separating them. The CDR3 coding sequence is TGTGCCAGCAGCGTAGGTGGACAGTCGAACACTGAAGCTTTCTTT. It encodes CASSVGGQSNTEAFF.

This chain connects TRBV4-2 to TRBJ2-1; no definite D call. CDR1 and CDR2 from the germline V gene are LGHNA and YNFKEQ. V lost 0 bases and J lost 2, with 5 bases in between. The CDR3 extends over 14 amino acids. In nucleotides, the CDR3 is TGTGCCAGCAGCCAAGATGGGACCTACAATGAGCAGTTCTTC. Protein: CASSQDGTYNEQFF.

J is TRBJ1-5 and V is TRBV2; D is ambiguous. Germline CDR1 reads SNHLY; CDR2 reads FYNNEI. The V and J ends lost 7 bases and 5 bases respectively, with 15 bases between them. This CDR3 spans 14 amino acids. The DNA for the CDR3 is TGTGCCAGCAAAGTGCACCGAGACGATCAGCCCCAGCATTTT. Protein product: CASKVHRDDQPQHF. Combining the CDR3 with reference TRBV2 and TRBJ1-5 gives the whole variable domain EPEVTQTPSHQVTQMGQEVILRCVPISNHLYFYWYRQILGQKVEFLVSFYNNEISEKSEIFDDQFSVERPDGSNFTLKIRSTKLEDSAMYFCASKVHRDDQPQHFGDGTRLSIL.

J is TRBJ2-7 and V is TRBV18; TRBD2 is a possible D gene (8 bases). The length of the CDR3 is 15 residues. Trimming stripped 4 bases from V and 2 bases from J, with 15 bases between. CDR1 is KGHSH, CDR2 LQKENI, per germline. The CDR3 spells CASSRGGTEAYEQYF. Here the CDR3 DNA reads TGTGCCAGCTCACGCGGGGGGACAGAGGCCTACGAGCAGTACTTC.

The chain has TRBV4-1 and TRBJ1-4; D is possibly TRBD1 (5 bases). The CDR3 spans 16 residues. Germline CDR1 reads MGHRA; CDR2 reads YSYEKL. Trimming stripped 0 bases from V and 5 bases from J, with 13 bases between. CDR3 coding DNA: TGCGCCAGCAGCCAAGAGGGGGGAAGGAAAAATGAAAAACTGTTTTTT. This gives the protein CASSQEGGRKNEKLFF.

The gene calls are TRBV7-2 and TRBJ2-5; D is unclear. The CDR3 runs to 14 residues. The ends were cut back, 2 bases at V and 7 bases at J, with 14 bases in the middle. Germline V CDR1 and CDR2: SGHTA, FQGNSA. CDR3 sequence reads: CASSLRDGVVTQYF. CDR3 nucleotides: TGTGCCAGCAGCTTAAGGGATGGGGTGGTGACCCAGTACTTC.

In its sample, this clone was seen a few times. CDR3 DNA: TGTGCCAGCAGGGACCTCGGGGGTAGTGGCTACACCTTC. This translates into CASRDLGGSGYTF. The V call is TRBV7-9, the J call TRBJ1-2, with D possibly matching TRBD1 (5 bases). Germline V gives CDR1 SEHNR, CDR2 FQNEAQ (reference sequence). This CDR3 comprises 13 residues. Trimming cost V 6 bases and J 7 bases, with 15 bases left between them.

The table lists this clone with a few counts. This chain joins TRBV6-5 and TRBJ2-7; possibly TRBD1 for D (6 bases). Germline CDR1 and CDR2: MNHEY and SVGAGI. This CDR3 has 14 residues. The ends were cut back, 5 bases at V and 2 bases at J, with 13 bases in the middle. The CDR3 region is CASSRGPGAYEQYF. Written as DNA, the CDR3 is TGTGCCAGCAGTCGGGGACCAGGGGCCTACGAGCAGTACTTC.

CDR3 sequence: CASRPYGQAYGYTF. CDR3 sequence (DNA): TGCGCCAGCCGGCCCTATGGGCAGGCCTATGGCTACACCTTC. The chain carries TRBV5-1 and TRBJ1-2; D is unresolved. This CDR3 contains 14 residues. Trimming shortened V by 7 bases and J by 4 bases, and 17 bases separated the two germline ends. CDR1 SGHRS and CDR2 YFSETQ come from the germline V gene.

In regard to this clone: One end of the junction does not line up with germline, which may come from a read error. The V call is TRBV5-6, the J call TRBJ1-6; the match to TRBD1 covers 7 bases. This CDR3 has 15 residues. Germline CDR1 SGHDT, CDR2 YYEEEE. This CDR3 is CASSVQTGAAGPPYF. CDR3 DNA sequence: TGTGCCAGCAGCGTCCAAACAGGGGCTGCGGGGCCGCCGTACTTT.

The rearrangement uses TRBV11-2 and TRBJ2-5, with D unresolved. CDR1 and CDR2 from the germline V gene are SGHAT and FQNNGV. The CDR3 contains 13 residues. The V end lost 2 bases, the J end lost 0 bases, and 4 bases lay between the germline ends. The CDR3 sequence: CASSLSHQETQYF. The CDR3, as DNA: TGTGCCAGCAGCTTAAGCCACCAAGAGACCCAGTACTTC.

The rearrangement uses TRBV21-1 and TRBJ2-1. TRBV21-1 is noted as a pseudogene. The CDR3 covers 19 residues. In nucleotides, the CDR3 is TGTGCCAGCAGCCCGGCCCCGGACCCCACCTTGGGGGCCTACAATGAGCAGTTCTTC. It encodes CASSPAPDPTLGAYNEQFF.

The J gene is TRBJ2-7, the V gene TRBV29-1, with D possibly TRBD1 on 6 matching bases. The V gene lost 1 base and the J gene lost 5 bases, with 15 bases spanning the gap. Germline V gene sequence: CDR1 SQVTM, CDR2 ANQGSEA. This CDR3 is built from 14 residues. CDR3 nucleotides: TGCAGCGTTGAAGGGGGCAGGGGCAGCGACGAGCAGTACTTC. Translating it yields CSVEGGRGSDEQYF.

The CDR3: CASSPAGQAPYEQYF. The CDR3 DNA follows: TGTGCCAGCAGCCCCGCAGGGCAGGCCCCCTACGAGCAGTACTTC. The chain uses TRBV11-2 and TRBJ2-7; perhaps TRBD1 as D (5 bases). Looked up from germline, CDR1 is SGHAT and CDR2 is FQNNGV. V was cut by 5 bases and J by 2 bases, with 16 bases left in between. The CDR3 consists of 15 residues.